The source of this T cell receptor (beta chain) is a study of blood T cell repertoires in COVID-19. V was clipped by 1 base and J by 0 bases, with 17 bases between them. Germline V gene sequence: CDR1 LGHNA, CDR2 YNFKEQ. This CDR3 contains 18 residues. Assay used: immunoSEQ multiplex PCR; TCRdb lists only in-frame clones, some missing. The table shows around 58,000 clones, with approximately 90% occurring only once. The sample taken for sequencing was peripheral blood. The chain uses TRBV4-2 and TRBJ2-3, with D maybe TRBD1 (5 bases). The TCR originated in a woman in her sixties with active or convalescent COVID-19. CDR3 in amino acids: CASSQVFDPGRSTDTQYF. CDR3 sequence (DNA): TGTGCCAGCAGCCAAGTATTCGATCCAGGGCGGAGCACAGATACGCAGTATTTT.